This TCR beta chain was retrieved from a study of cytomegalovirus exposure and HLA in healthy donors (TCRdb year 2017). Turning to the overall study: An earlier analysis of approximately 640 of the donors reported approximately 290 Gb of sequence data and 117 million unique TCR beta sequences from about 200 million T cells. Roughly 300 gigabases of sequencing data and around 80 million unique TCR sequences made up an early release that covered roughly 670 HLA-typed donors. Of the roughly 400 genotyped donors, around 81% fell in the genetic ancestry cluster associated with self-reported Caucasian donors. The study was designed to test whether signatures of past pathogen exposure could be identified by cataloging public T cell receptors. The study used immunosequencing to profile the T cell repertoires of approximately 640 subjects and linked those repertoires to cytomegalovirus serostatus. Along with the roughly 670-subject first cohort, a separate validation cohort of over 90 different subjects was used. To predict cytomegalovirus infection status, the study brought together high-throughput TCR immunosequencing, statistical association of individual TCRs with disease status, and machine learning. In a later analysis, previously published TCR beta repertoires from several hundred donors were re-analyzed and high-resolution HLA genotyping was added so that TCR occurrence patterns could be studied. Rather than using new phenotypic data, the later analysis identified candidate immune exposures from TCR beta sequences and from how often those sequences occurred across donors. An earlier analysis of 587 of the donors used high-throughput TCR beta sequencing to judge whether each TCR beta V gene segment behaved as functional or pseudogenic. Donor age, sex, ethnicity and CMV serostatus were compiled alongside the repertoire data. In a later genetic analysis, genome-wide SNP genotypes for about three fifths of the roughly 670 donors were used, and that subset was treated as a discovery cohort. All discovery cohort repertoires had been generated on a single sequencing platform. Class I and class II HLA loci were covered by the typing at four-digit resolution. Typing coverage varied by locus: roughly 629-630 donors for A, B, C, DRB1 and DQB1; about 520 for DQA1; 600 to 610 for DPA1; under 490 for DPB1. Because of strong linkage in the cohort, a few DR-DQ haplotypes were treated as single units for association and clustering. Among approximately 370 genotyped donors of the cohort, an average of approximately 240,000 unique TCR beta nucleotide sequences was sequenced per donor, of which approximately 18% were non-productive. The research as a whole found: The authors suggested that the approach could potentially be generalized to other disease states and immunological phenotypes. The earlier analysis of a few hundred of the donors excluded seventeen rarely observed V segments, including chromosome 9 orphons, because counts were too low. Most TCR sequences were observed very rarely across donors, whereas some public TCRs were present in many individuals. A few of the identified cytomegalovirus-associated TCR beta chains were confirmed in vitro to be specific for cytomegalovirus antigens. Presence/absence analyses assumed roughly uniform sequencing depth across donors, an assumption that may not hold. In an earlier analysis of about 550 of the donors, most TCR beta V segments were observed in productive rearrangements about 87% or about 30% of the time, broadly matching IMGT annotations. A cluster of highly shared sequence variants was judged likely to be a technical artifact of the sequencing pipeline. Correlated functional status among segregating V segments might be attributable to linkage disequilibrium, but an unknown experimental factor could not be ruled out. Strong co-occurrence of HLA alleles, especially DR and DQ, made assigning TCR associations to individual alleles difficult. A later genetic analysis associated a missense DCLRE1C variant with V-gene and J-gene trimming of TCR beta chains, and an independent cohort replicated the association. A later analysis reported that several top co-occurrence clusters appeared linked to parvovirus B19, influenza, CMV and Epstein-Barr virus. At a false discovery rate of 0.05, a later analysis linked about 16,000 TCR beta sequences to specific HLA alleles. Most CMV-associated TCR beta chains appeared to be HLA-restricted in a later analysis, and the HLA associations seemed to be driven largely by CMV exposure. A further reported finding was that TCR beta sequences accurately predicted the HLA-A and HLA-B alleles for most subjects in the first cohort. A total of 150 to 200 TCR beta chains were listed by the study as associated with cytomegalovirus. The 87-base-pair reads could not distinguish some IMGT-functional V segments, including TRBV6-2 and TRBV6-3, so those segments were excluded. This cohort had only TCR beta chains sequenced, and the lack of alpha or paired-chain data limited which features could be detected. Because some donors lacked HLA typing at each locus, the association tests relied only on the typed subset. According to a later genetic analysis, donors in an Asian-associated ancestry cluster had fewer N-insertions in productive TCRs than the approximately 710-donor mean. Immune exposure information for the cohort was limited to CMV serostatus. The classifier was reported to diagnose cytomegalovirus status with high specificity and sensitivity in both the original and validation cohorts. A later analysis found that TCR association rates varied across HLA loci, with DRB1 alleles showing the most associated TCRs and HLA-C alleles the fewest. In a later analysis, HLA-associated TCR beta chains were found to be more clonally expanded and to have lower generation probabilities than equally common non-associated chains.

Libraries were made using the immunoSEQ multiplex PCR assay. A mixture of 60 forward primers for TCR Vbeta segments and 13 reverse primers for TCR Jbeta segments was used in the multiplex PCR. A multiplex PCR assay on genomic DNA amplified the CDR3 region of rearranged TCR beta genes. On the Illumina HiSeq System, the amplified TCR beta libraries were sequenced as 87-base-pair reads. The source study handled its data this way. In a later analysis, 80 million or so unique TCR beta chains were counted across the 500 to 700 repertoires, and approximately 11 million of these chains were shared by at least two donors. To remove PCR and sequencing errors, raw reads were error-corrected and collapsed into unique sequences using a nearest-neighbor algorithm that merged closely related sequences. CDR3 sequences were aligned to IMGT reference sequences to assign V, D and J gene segments. Each retained sequence needed at least a six-nucleotide match to both a V gene segment and a J gene segment. A rearrangement counted as productive if the CDR3 had no stop codons and remained in frame with V and J, and every other rearrangement counted as non-productive. CDR3 was defined according to IMGT convention as the region running from the second conserved V-encoded cysteine to the conserved J-encoded phenylalanine. In an earlier analysis of roughly 580 of the donors, sequences lacking an unambiguous match to a single V gene segment were excluded. In an earlier analysis of roughly 500 of the donors, V segments were called functional above 56.7% productive rearrangements and were called segregating when the between-donor standard deviation exceeded 5%. A statistical classification framework was built to diagnose cytomegalovirus status from the catalog of TCR beta chain sequences. A later analysis assigned V and J genes by comparing TCR nucleotide sequences with IMGT/GENE-DB human TR gene sequences. A later analysis assigned CDR3 sequences and most-parsimonious VDJ recombination scenarios with the TCRdist pipeline. In a later analysis, each TCR beta chain was defined by its CDR3 amino acid sequence together with its V-gene family, and reads lacking a unique V-gene family were excluded. To address suspected cross-contamination and a sequencing artifact, a later analysis removed under 600 highly shared, low-generation-probability nucleotide sequences. A later analysis calculated a clonal expansion index for each public chain from normalized within-repertoire ranks of inferred template counts. In a later analysis, generation probabilities were computed with a VDJ recombination model fitted to out-of-frame rearrangements, and the resulting probabilities were checked against IGoR. Hypergeometric tests were used in a later analysis to score TCR-TCR, TCR-HLA and TCR-CMV co-occurrence, with a repertoire-size bias correction applied to the TCR pairs. In a later analysis, false discovery rates were estimated by permuting HLA or CMV assignments 20 times. In a later analysis, co-occurring TCRs were grouped using DBSCAN, and TCRdist sequence similarity was added for clustering within HLA-allele-positive subsets. Repertoires with fewer than 30,000 or more than 120,000 public chains, plus five repertoires with anomalous nucleotide sharing, were excluded from co-occurrence clustering. Here the immuneACCESS table is served through TCRdb, limited to in-frame sequences with V and J called. Missing clones are a known gap in these copies; in checked studies unresolved V genes cover under half, and the rest lacks a known reason. The DNA was the basis for D and trimming; V, J and clone size are from that table. In this sample the table shows 250,000 or so clones, approximately 81% of which occur a single time. The biggest ten clones account for roughly 1.3% of the sample.

Comments on this clone: Its antigen has not been determined. The record has no base qualities; no much larger clone is one base away.

Trimming takes 4 bases off V and 8 bases off J; junction bases not matched to a gene: 14. The CDR3 contains 17 residues, cysteine and phenylalanine counted. Only the CDR3 region is kept as DNA, spanning 51 bases read in frame from base 1. CDR1 and CDR2 are drawn from the germline V gene: MDHEN, SYDVKM. The cohort consisted of 600 to 700 healthy bone marrow donors. At the time of sampling, all cohort members were nominally healthy, though unrecorded immune exposures were likely present. CMV serostatus was positive for 289 and negative for 352 of the 666 cohort members, and was not recorded for this donor. A peripheral blood sample was provided by each donor, and peripheral blood mononuclear cells were used for TCR beta sequencing. The Qiagen DNeasy Blood Extraction Kit was used to extract genomic DNA from the blood cell samples.

This sequence was found in a human donor in good health. The V and J segments used are TRBV28 and TRBJ1-4; 9 central bases correspond to TRBD1. The sample was PBMCs. The sequenced DNA is TGTGCCAGCAGTTCCCTCCTGCCGGGACAGGGTACCGAAAAACTGTTTTTT. This sequence encodes CASSSLLPGQGTEKLFF.